Listed below are T cell receptor beta chains from one sample, sequenced in a study of cytomegalovirus exposure and HLA in healthy donors. Data came from immunoSEQ multiplex PCR; TCRdb stores just in-frame clones and leaves some out. The table shows 120,000 or so clones, with around 80% occurring only once. The sample was PBMCs. The source is a female donor in good health and CMV-seronegative. CDR3s include the opening cysteine and the closing phenylalanine or tryptophan. Fields, in order: clone size, D gene, V gene, J gene, CDR3 protein, CDR3 DNA. The D gene is left open where the match is weak. The listing skips clone size in some rows; elsewhere it reads once, few, many or a size class.

NA	NA	TRBV5-1	TRBJ2-3	CASSKDSPSTDTQYF	TGCGCCAGCAGCAAGGACAGCCCTAGCACAGATACGCAGTATTTT
NA	NA	TRBV5-1	TRBJ1-6	CASSATDTISYNSPLHF	TGCGCCAGCAGCGCGACAGACACAATCTCCTATAATTCACCCCTCCACTTT
NA	TRBD1	TRBV11-3	TRBJ2-7	CASSSRQGSEQYF	TGTGCCAGCAGCTCAAGACAGGGTTCCGAGCAGTACTTC
NA	TRBD1	TRBV5-1	TRBJ2-5	CASSRTGGQETQYF	TGCGCCAGCAGCCGGACAGGGGGCCAAGAGACCCAGTACTTC
once	NA	TRBV9	TRBJ2-2	CASSPRTVRDTGELFF	TGTGCCAGCAGCCCTAGGACAGTACGAGACACCGGGGAGCTGTTTTTT
NA	NA	TRBV4-1	TRBJ2-1	CASSPIAAAYNEQFF	TGCGCCAGCAGCCCGATCGCGGCGGCCTACAATGAGCAGTTCTTC
NA	NA	TRBV6-5	TRBJ2-7	CASSQTDSSSYEQYF	TGTGCCAGCAGTCAGACAGATTCAAGCTCCTACGAGCAGTACTTC
NA	TRBD1	TRBV30	TRBJ1-5	CAWSVQGGQPQHF	TGTGCCTGGAGTGTACAGGGGGGTCAGCCCCAGCATTTT
NA	TRBD2	TRBV11-2	TRBJ2-3	CASSEAQTRLAGGAYTQYF	TGTGCCAGCAGCGAAGCACAAACCAGACTAGCGGGAGGTGCCTATACGCAGTATTTT
few	TRBD2	TRBV5-4	TRBJ2-5	CASSLVSSGEETQYF	TGTGCCAGCAGCTTGGTGTCTAGCGGGGAAGAGACCCAGTACTTC
NA	NA	TRBV7-8	TRBJ2-5	CASSLGTFQETQYF	TGTGCCAGCAGCTTAGGGACATTCCAAGAGACCCAGTACTTC
NA	NA	TRBV6-6	TRBJ2-1	CATLWRGILSDNEQFF	TGTGCCACTTTATGGAGGGGCATATTATCTGACAATGAGCAGTTCTTC
NA	TRBD1	TRBV7-8	TRBJ1-4	CASSFRDRAGNEKLFF	TGTGCCAGCAGCTTTCGGGACAGGGCGGGAAATGAAAAACTGTTTTTT
NA	TRBD2	TRBV4-2	TRBJ2-1	CASSQGLAGGDNEQFF	TGTGCCAGCAGCCAAGGACTAGCGGGAGGTGATAATGAGCAGTTCTTC
NA	TRBD1	TRBV2	TRBJ2-5	CASSETGALGETQYF	TGTGCCAGCAGTGAAACAGGGGCCTTGGGGGAGACCCAGTACTTC
NA	TRBD1	TRBV7-2	TRBJ2-7	CASSSRRGTGFEQYF	TGTGCCAGCAGCTCGCGCAGGGGGACAGGCTTCGAGCAGTACTTC
NA	TRBD2	TRBV6-1	TRBJ2-7	CASSEAIRGLALGQYF	TGTGCCAGCAGTGAAGCGATCCGGGGACTAGCGCTCGGGCAGTACTTC
few	TRBD2	TRBV4-2	TRBJ2-2	CASSQDASGSRTGELFF	TGTGCCAGCAGCCAAGATGCTAGCGGGAGTCGGACCGGGGAGCTGTTTTTT
NA	NA	TRBV7-6	TRBJ1-4	CASSLGGFDEKLFF	TGTGCCAGCAGCTTAGGAGGGTTTGATGAAAAACTGTTTTTT
NA	TRBD2	TRBV19	TRBJ2-1	CASSIQAGGSYNEQFF	TGTGCCAGTAGTATACAAGCGGGAGGTTCCTACAATGAGCAGTTCTTC
NA	NA	TRBV5-1	TRBJ1-1	CASSLVSRGAFDAEAFF	TGCGCCAGCAGCTTGGTCTCTAGGGGCGCTTTTGATGCTGAAGCTTTCTTT
NA	NA	TRBV5-5	TRBJ1-3	CASSLAAGGNTIYF	TGTGCCAGCAGCTTGGCTGCGGGGGGAAACACCATATATTTT
NA	TRBD2	TRBV10-1	TRBJ2-1	CASSETGGGEQFF	TGCGCCAGCAGTGAAACCGGGGGGGGTGAGCAGTTCTTC
NA	TRBD2	TRBV28	TRBJ2-5	CASSRGGSQETQYF	TGTGCCAGCAGCCGGGGGGGCTCACAAGAGACCCAGTACTTC
NA	TRBD2	TRBV6-5	TRBJ2-7	CASSRAGGAYEQYF	TGTGCCAGCAGTCGGGCGGGGGGTGCCTACGAGCAGTACTTC
NA	TRBD1	TRBV6-1	TRBJ1-2	CASSAKGQGGYGYTF	TGTGCCAGCAGCGCTAAAGGACAGGGGGGATATGGCTACACCTTC
NA	TRBD2	TRBV11-2	TRBJ2-7	CASTRVGTSSIYEQYF	TGTGCCAGCACCCGAGTCGGGACTAGTAGTATCTACGAGCAGTACTTC
NA	NA	TRBV4-2	TRBJ2-3	CASSQGLAPSTDTQYF	TGTGCCAGCAGCCAAGGTCTAGCGCCAAGCACAGATACGCAGTATTTT
NA	NA	TRBV18	TRBJ2-7	CASSPVWGRSSYEQYF	TGTGCCAGCTCACCAGTCTGGGGCCGGAGCTCCTACGAGCAGTACTTC